Listed here are 23 T cell receptor beta chains from one sample, sequenced in a study of Ad26.COV2.S vaccination and SARS-CoV-2 variants. Method: immunoSEQ multiplex PCR; TCRdb's copy keeps in-frame clones and lacks some. The sample holds 350,000 to 450,000 clones, around 90% seen once. Regarding treatment: 15 to 20 received Ad26.COV2.S at low or high dose, single or two shots; 5 received placebo; per-sample allocation not given. Following the first vaccine or placebo injection, samples were taken on day 63. Sequencing used peripheral blood, obtained in a trial of Ad26.COV2.S vaccine versus placebo. The origin of the receptors is a person between 18 and 60 years old who received the Ad26.COV2.S COVID-19 vaccine or a placebo.

This sequence joins TRBV2 and TRBJ1-6; TRBD1 aligns across 9 bases. From germline, CDR1 is SNHLY and CDR2 FYNNEI. The trim removed 6 bases at V and 8 bases at J, leaving 2 bases unmatched. The CDR3 totals 13 residues. The CDR3 bases are TGTGCCAGCAGGGGACAGGGAGATTCACCCCTCCACTTT. Its protein product is CASRGQGDSPLHF. The full variable domain, rest sourced from reference TRBV2 and TRBJ1-6, is EPEVTQTPSHQVTQMGQEVILRCVPISNHLYFYWYRQILGQKVEFLVSFYNNEISEKSEIFDDQFSVERPDGSNFTLKIRSTKLEDSAMYFCASRGQGDSPLHFGNGTRLTVT.

About this clone: At the DNA level, this CDR3 is encoded by other sequences in the same sample as well. The chain recombines TRBV19 with TRBJ1-5; 7 positions agree with TRBD1. The germline V gene encodes CDR1 LNHDA and CDR2 SQIVND (reference sequence). This CDR3 is built from 13 residues. With 3 bases clipped from V and 7 bases from J, the junction kept 3 bases outside the gene matches. As DNA, the CDR3 is TGTGCCAGTAGTATCAACAGGGGCCAGCCCCAGCATTTT. Its translation is CASSINRGQPQHF.

The V and J genes are TRBV7-3 and TRBJ2-5, with 11 bases lining up with TRBD2. CDR1 and CDR2 (germline): SGHTA, FQGTGA. The ends lost 8 bases at V and 4 bases at J; junction bases unmatched: 9. This CDR3 comprises 15 residues. CDR3 in DNA: TGTGCCAGCGGTTCTAGCGGGGGGACAGGAGAGACCCAGTACTTC. This codes for CASGSSGGTGETQYF. Looking up the rest from reference TRBV7-3 and TRBJ2-5 gives the full variable domain: GAGVSQTPSNKVTEKGKYVELRCDPISGHTALYWYRQSLGQGPEFLIYFQGTGAADDSGLPNDRFFAVRPEGSVSTLKIQRTERGDSAVYLCASGSSGGTGETQYFGPGTRLLVL.

This rearrangement joins TRBV18 to TRBJ2-7, with D perhaps being TRBD1 or TRBD2 (6 bases each). The CDR3 totals 15 residues. Between the trimmed V and J ends, which lost 2 bases and 1 base, there was a span of 12 bases. Germline V gene lookup returns CDR1 KGHSH and CDR2 LQKENI. The CDR3 bases are TGTGCCAGCTCACCAGAACAGGGACTGTCCTACGAGCAGTACTTC. It yields the protein CASSPEQGLSYEQYF. The whole variable domain, filled in from reference TRBV18 and TRBJ2-7, reads NAGVMQNPRHLVRRRGQEARLRCSPMKGHSHVYWYRQLPEEGLKFMVYLQKENIIDESGMPKERFSAEFPKEGPSILRIQQVVRGDSAAYFCASSPEQGLSYEQYFGPGTRLTVT.

About this clone: The junction shows a germline mismatch at one end, possibly a read error. This chain joins TRBV12-5 and TRBJ1-1; D is uncertain. This CDR3 is 9 amino acids long. Germline lookup yields CDR1 LGHNT and CDR2 FRNRAP. The DNA of the CDR3 is TGTGCTAGTGGTTCAACCGCGCATTTT. The encoded protein is CASGSTAHF. Combining the CDR3 with reference TRBV12-5 and TRBJ1-1 gives the whole variable domain DARVTQTPRHKVTEMGQEVTMRCQPILGHNTVFWYRQTMMQGLELLAYFRNRAPLDDSGMPKDRFSAEMPDATLATLKIQPSEPRDSAVYFCASGSTAHFGQGTRLTVV.

The rearrangement joins TRBV2 to TRBJ2-7; D remains ambiguous. From germline, CDR1 is SNHLY and CDR2 FYNNEI. V shed 7 bases and J shed 0 bases, with 7 bases lying between them. CDR3 size: 12 residues. In nucleotides, the CDR3 is TGTGCCAGCATCCGGAGCTCCTACGAGCAGTACTTC. Protein sequence: CASIRSSYEQYF.

The chain carries TRBV27 and TRBJ1-1, with TRBD1 matching over 8 bases. The germline gives CDR1 MNHEY, CDR2 SMNVEV (reference sequence). The ends lost 4 bases at V and 0 bases at J; junction bases unmatched: 10. The length of the CDR3 is 17 residues. The CDR3 coding sequence is TGTGCCAGCAGTTCAGGAGGGACAGGCGGTATGAACACTGAAGCTTTCTTT. Amino acids: CASSSGGTGGMNTEAFF.

A remark on this clone: The sample contains more than one DNA sequence encoding this CDR3. The chain has TRBV11-2 and TRBJ1-1; no reliable D call. This CDR3 contains 14 residues. Germline CDR1 SGHAT, CDR2 FQNNGV. V gave up 0 bases and J gave up 0 bases, with 5 bases separating them. CDR3 nucleotides: TGTGCCAGCAGCTTAGACCACCTGAACACTGAAGCTTTCTTT. Its protein is CASSLDHLNTEAFF. The full variable domain, its missing parts supplied by reference TRBV11-2 and TRBJ1-1, is EAGVAQSPRYKIIEKRQSVAFWCNPISGHATLYWYQQILGQGPKLLIQFQNNGVVDDSQLPKDRFSAERLKGVDSTLKIQPAKLEDSAVYLCASSLDHLNTEAFFGQGTRLTVV.

This chain joins TRBV2 and TRBJ2-7; 9 positions match TRBD1. There are 13 residues in the CDR3. Germline V lookup: CDR1 SNHLY, CDR2 FYNNEI. Trimming took 6 bases from V and 3 from J; bases not matched to a gene: 3. The CDR3 DNA reads as TGTGCCAGCAGGGGACAGGGTGTCTACGAGCAGTACTTC. It yields the protein CASRGQGVYEQYF.

The CDR3 DNA reads as TGTGCCAGCAGCTTAGTAGGGGTAGGTGGCAACGAGCAGTACTTC. Residues: CASSLVGVGGNEQYF. The chain recombines TRBV7-2 with TRBJ2-7, with TRBD1 as a possible D gene (5 bases). The V end lost 1 base, the J end lost 5 bases, and 15 bases lay between the germline ends. Germline V lookup: CDR1 SGHTA, CDR2 FQGNSA. This CDR3 comprises 15 residues.

The chain employs TRBV6-2 or TRBV6-3 and TRBJ1-1; D is possibly TRBD1 (6 bases). The CDR3 is 16 amino acids. CDR1 MNHEY and CDR2 SVGEGT come from the germline V gene. Trimming took off 2 bases at V and 3 bases at J, with 16 bases between the two ends. CDR3 nucleotides: TGTGCCAGCAGTTACCTACGGGACATTTGGGACACTGAAGCTTTCTTT. Amino acids: CASSYLRDIWDTEAFF.

The V call is TRBV19, the J call TRBJ2-3, with TRBD2 identical over 9 bases. The CDR3 covers 16 residues. Trimming removed 6 bases from V and 0 bases from J; junction bases left unmatched: 7. The V gene's germline CDR1 is LNHDA and CDR2 SQIVND (reference sequence). CDR3 bases: TGTGCCAGTAGCCGTCGACTAGCGGCTAGCACAGATACGCAGTATTTT. Amino acids: CASSRRLAASTDTQYF.

The rearrangement joins TRBV6-5 to TRBJ2-4; D possibly uses TRBD1 or TRBD2 (5 bases each). This CDR3 is 15 amino acids long. CDR1 is MNHEY, CDR2 SVGAGI, per germline. Trimming removed 7 bases at V and 9 bases at J, with 22 bases between. The CDR3 region has the DNA TGTGCCAGCAACCCCATCCGGGACCAGAGTGGCATTCAGTACTTC. It is translated as CASNPIRDQSGIQYF.

The chain joins TRBV30 to TRBJ1-2; D gene unclear. Germline values: CDR1 GTSNPN, CDR2 SVGIG (reference sequence). This CDR3 is built from 15 residues. Trimming cost V 1 base and J 5 bases, with 17 bases left between them. The CDR3 DNA follows: TGTGCCTGGAGTGATCAGTCGGTGTACTTATATGGCTACACCTTC. Amino acid sequence: CAWSDQSVYLYGYTF.

V usage is TRBV11-2 and J usage is TRBJ2-7; TRBD1 is a possible D gene (7 bases). Trimming removed 3 bases from V and 3 bases from J, with 15 bases in between. The CDR3 contains 15 residues. Germline values: CDR1 SGHAT, CDR2 FQNNGV. The CDR3 is CASSFSRGDSYEQYF. Written as DNA, the CDR3 is TGTGCCAGCAGCTTTTCACGCGGGGACAGCTACGAGCAGTACTTC.

The chain couples TRBV4-1 to TRBJ1-1; D is unresolved. Germline lookup yields CDR1 MGHRA and CDR2 YSYEKL. Trimming shortened V by 1 base and J by 1 base, and 7 bases separated the two germline ends. The CDR3 loop spans 14 amino acids. As DNA, the CDR3 is TGCGCCAGCAGCCAAGGACAACGGAACACTGAAGCTTTCTTT. It encodes CASSQGQRNTEAFF.

V is TRBV6-2 or TRBV6-3 and J is TRBJ1-5; 7 bases match TRBD1. Germline V gene lookup returns CDR1 MNHEY and CDR2 SVGEGT. The CDR3 covers 16 residues. After removal of 0 bases from V and 4 bases from J, the junction contained 6 bases not matched to a gene. The CDR3 protein is CASSYSTRGGNQPQHF. The CDR3 DNA sequence: TGTGCCAGCAGTTACTCGACCAGGGGGGGAAATCAGCCCCAGCATTTT.

The chain combines TRBV5-8 with TRBJ2-7; D possibly corresponds to TRBD1 (5 bases). Germline-derived CDR1 and CDR2 are SGHTS and YDEGEE. The CDR3 covers 17 residues. The V end was cut by 6 bases, the J end by 3 bases, with 25 bases between. The CDR3 DNA follows: TGTGCCAGCACCGCGTGGCAGGGCCGGCGAGAGTTCTACGAGCAGTACTTC. Translation gives CASTAWQGRREFYEQYF.

The chain joins TRBV28 to TRBJ1-2; tentative D call: TRBD1 (5 bases). The CDR3 extends over 15 amino acids. Trimming removed 3 bases at V and 7 bases at J, with 18 bases between. CDR1 is MDHEN, CDR2 SYDVKM, per germline. CDR3 amino acids: CASSLRRGAFGGYTF. The CDR3 DNA reads as TGTGCCAGCAGTTTGAGGAGGGGCGCATTCGGTGGCTACACCTTC.

V usage is TRBV14 and J usage is TRBJ2-7, with unresolved D. This CDR3 comprises 12 residues. Trimming took 5 bases from V and 6 from J, leaving 11 bases between them. The germline gives CDR1 SGHDN, CDR2 FVKESK. This chain's CDR3 is CASSYTLSEQYF. CDR3 nucleotide sequence: TGTGCCAGCAGCTACACGCTTAGCGAGCAGTACTTC.

The genes are TRBV13 and TRBJ2-5; D may be TRBD2 (7 bases). The CDR3 runs 15 residues. Trimming pared 1 base from V and 1 base from J, leaving 10 bases between. Germline CDR1 and CDR2: PRHDT and FYEKMQ (reference sequence). The CDR3 sequence: CASSLAGGLQETQYF. The CDR3 DNA is TGTGCCAGCAGCTTAGCGGGGGGCCTCCAAGAGACCCAGTACTTC. The full variable domain, its missing parts supplied by reference TRBV13 and TRBJ2-5, is AAGVIQSPRHLIKEKRETATLKCYPIPRHDTVYWYQQGPGQDPQFLISFYEKMQSDKGSIPDRFSAQQFSDYHSELNMSSLELGDSALYFCASSLAGGLQETQYFGPGTRLLVL.

The chain links TRBV10-3 to TRBJ2-6; 10 nucleotides agree with TRBD1. CDR1 and CDR2 (germline): ENHRY, SYGVKD. There are 17 residues in the CDR3. The J segment lost 0 bases and the V segment lost 10 bases, leaving 9 bases of the junction unmatched. This CDR3 is CASSGQGMFSGANVLTF. DNA for the CDR3: TGTGCCAGCTCGGGACAGGGGATGTTCTCTGGGGCCAACGTCCTGACTTTC.

The chain couples TRBV4-1 to TRBJ1-1; D is undetermined. The CDR3 loop spans 13 amino acids. V was cut by 0 bases and J by 8 bases, with 10 bases left in between. The V gene's germline CDR1 is MGHRA and CDR2 YSYEKL. The CDR3 sequence is CASSQDGQPEAFF. The DNA for the CDR3 is TGCGCCAGCAGCCAAGATGGGCAGCCAGAAGCTTTCTTT.